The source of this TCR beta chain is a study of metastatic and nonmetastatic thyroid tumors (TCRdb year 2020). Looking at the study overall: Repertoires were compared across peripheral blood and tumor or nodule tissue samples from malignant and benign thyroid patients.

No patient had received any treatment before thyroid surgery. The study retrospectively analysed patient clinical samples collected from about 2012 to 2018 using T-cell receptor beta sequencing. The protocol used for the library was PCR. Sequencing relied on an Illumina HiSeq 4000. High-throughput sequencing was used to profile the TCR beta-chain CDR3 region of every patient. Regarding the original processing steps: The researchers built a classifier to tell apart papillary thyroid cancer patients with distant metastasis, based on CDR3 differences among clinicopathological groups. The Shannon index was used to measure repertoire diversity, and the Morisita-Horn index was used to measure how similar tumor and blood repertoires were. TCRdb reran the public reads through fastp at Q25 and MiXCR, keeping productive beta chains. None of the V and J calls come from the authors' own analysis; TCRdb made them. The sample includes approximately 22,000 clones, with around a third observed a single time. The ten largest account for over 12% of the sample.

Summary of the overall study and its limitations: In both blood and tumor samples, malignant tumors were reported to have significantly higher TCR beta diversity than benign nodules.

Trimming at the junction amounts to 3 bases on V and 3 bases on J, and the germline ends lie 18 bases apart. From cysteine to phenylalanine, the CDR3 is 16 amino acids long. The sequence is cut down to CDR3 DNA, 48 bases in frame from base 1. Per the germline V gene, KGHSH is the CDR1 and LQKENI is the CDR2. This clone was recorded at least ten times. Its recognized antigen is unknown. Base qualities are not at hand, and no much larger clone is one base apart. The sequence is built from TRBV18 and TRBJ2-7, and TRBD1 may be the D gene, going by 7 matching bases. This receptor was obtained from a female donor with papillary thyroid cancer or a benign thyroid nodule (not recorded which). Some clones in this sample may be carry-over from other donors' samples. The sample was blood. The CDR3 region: CASSPNYAGQHYEQYF. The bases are TGTGCCAGCTCACCCAACTATGCGGGACAGCACTACGAGCAGTACTTC. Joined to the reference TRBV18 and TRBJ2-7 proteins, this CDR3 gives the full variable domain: NAGVMQNPRHLVRRRGQEARLRCSPMKGHSHVYWYRQLPEEGLKFMVYLQKENIIDESGMPKERFSAEFPKEGPSILRIQQVVRGDSAAYFCASSPNYAGQHYEQYFGPGTRLTVT.